The 30 T cell receptor beta chains below come from one sample, sequenced in a study of blood T cell repertoires in COVID-19. The table came from immunoSEQ multiplex PCR; TCRdb's copy has only in-frame clones and leaves some out. The sample carries 120,000 or so clones, about 72% recorded once. Sequencing used peripheral blood. All receptors come from a woman in her sixties with acute or convalescent COVID-19.

The chain recombines TRBV10-3 with TRBJ2-3, with D possibly matching TRBD2 (6 bases). V lost 4 bases to trimming and J lost 3 bases, with 17 bases between them. Per the germline V gene, CDR1 is ENHRY and CDR2 is SYGVKD. The CDR3 spans 16 residues. CDR3 loop: CAISVRDSGGTDTQYF. CDR3 coding DNA: TGTGCCATCAGTGTCCGGGACTCAGGTGGAACAGATACGCAGTATTTT.

The rearrangement links TRBV7-8 to TRBJ1-1; tentatively, D is TRBD1 (6 bases). The CDR3 is 14 amino acids. Per the germline V gene, CDR1 is SGHVS and CDR2 is FQNEAQ. V lost 3 bases and J lost 4, with 12 bases in between. The DNA for the CDR3 is TGTGCCAGCAGCTTCCACAGGGTACCCACTGAAGCTTTCTTT. Translation gives CASSFHRVPTEAFF.

V is TRBV29-1 and J is TRBJ1-1; 10 nucleotides agree with TRBD1. With V trimmed by 4 bases and J by 4 bases, 0 bases remained unmatched. Germline CDR1 reads SQVTM; CDR2 reads ANQGSEA. This CDR3 is 12 amino acids long. The CDR3 DNA is TGCAGCGTTGGGACAGGGGGCACTGAAGCTTTCTTT. Translation gives CSVGTGGTEAFF.

The V gene is TRBV15, the J gene TRBJ1-1; tentative D call: TRBD1 (5 bases). Germline values: CDR1 LNHNV, CDR2 YYDKDF (reference sequence). The germline V and J ends were trimmed by 1 base and 1 base, with 19 bases remaining between them. This CDR3 is 18 amino acids long. This chain's CDR3 is CATSRGRGVRIGNTEAFF. Here the CDR3 DNA reads TGTGCCACCAGCAGAGGAAGGGGCGTGAGAATTGGGAACACTGAAGCTTTCTTT.

The CDR3 DNA is TGTGCCAGTAGGCATGAGGGGAACACTGAAGCTTTCTTT. It specifies CASRHEGNTEAFF. The chain uses TRBV19 and TRBJ1-1, with unresolved D. The CDR3 runs 13 residues. V was clipped by 6 bases and J by 1 base, with 9 bases between them. Germline V gene lookup returns CDR1 LNHDA and CDR2 SQIVND (reference sequence).

The chain has TRBV7-8 and TRBJ2-2; D is undetermined. This CDR3 has 14 amino acids. V was pared by 1 base and J by 6 bases, with 9 bases between. Per germline, CDR1 SGHVS and CDR2 FQNEAQ. CDR3 in DNA: TGTGCCAGCAGCTTAGGCCGACACGCCGGGGAGCTGTTTTTT. Protein product: CASSLGRHAGELFF.

The chain uses TRBV15 and TRBJ2-3, with D perhaps TRBD2 (5 bases). The V and J ends lost 0 bases and 2 bases respectively, with 6 bases between them. Germline CDR1 is LNHNV and CDR2 is YYDKDF (reference sequence). The CDR3 is 14 residues long. CDR3 DNA sequence: TGTGCCACCAGCAGAGAGAGGGCCACAGATACGCAGTATTTT. The encoded protein is CATSRERATDTQYF. The full variable domain, rest sourced from reference TRBV15 and TRBJ2-3, is DAMVIQNPRYQVTQFGKPVTLSCSQTLNHNVMYWYQQKSSQAPKLLFHYYDKDFNNEADTPDNFQSRRPNTSFCFLDIRSPGLGDTAMYLCATSRERATDTQYFGPGTRLTVL.

The V gene is TRBV28, the J gene TRBJ2-5, with a tentative D call TRBD1 (6 bases). The germline V gene has CDR1 MDHEN and CDR2 SYDVKM. With 4 bases removed from V and 5 bases from J, the gap between germline ends came to 14 bases. The CDR3 consists of 14 residues. CDR3: CASSSGDLKETQYF. CDR3 DNA sequence: TGTGCCAGCAGTTCAGGGGATCTGAAGGAGACCCAGTACTTC.

The J gene is TRBJ1-3, the V gene TRBV9, with a tentative D call TRBD1 (6 bases). The germline V gene encodes CDR1 SGDLS and CDR2 YYNGEE. Deletions cut 2 bases from V and 0 bases from J, with 12 bases between. The CDR3 runs to 16 residues. This CDR3 is CASSVATGFSGNTIYF. CDR3 sequence (DNA): TGTGCCAGCAGCGTGGCTACAGGGTTCTCTGGAAACACCATATATTTT.

The rearrangement uses TRBV2 and TRBJ1-6, with 7 bases matching TRBD1. J was trimmed by 7 bases and V by 6 bases; bases with no gene match: 6. The CDR3 loop spans 14 amino acids. Germline assignment: CDR1 SNHLY and CDR2 FYNNEI. The CDR3 coding sequence is TGTGCCAGCAGCGAGGACAGGATGAATTCACCCCTCCACTTT. Translated, it gives CASSEDRMNSPLHF.

The chain joins TRBV19 to TRBJ2-3; 13 bases align to TRBD2. In germline, CDR1 is LNHDA, CDR2 SQIVND (reference sequence). The CDR3 loop spans 15 amino acids. J was trimmed by 6 bases and V by 7 bases; bases with no gene match: 7. The CDR3: CASTRTSGGEDTQYF. CDR3 sequence (DNA): TGTGCCAGTACCCGGACTAGCGGGGGCGAGGATACGCAGTATTTT.

The gene calls are TRBV24-1 and TRBJ1-2; 7 nucleotides line up with TRBD1. Per the germline V gene, CDR1 is KGHDR and CDR2 is SFDVKD. CDR3 length: 14 residues. Germline trimming cut 4 bases from V and 8 bases from J; bases unmatched to any gene: 9. CDR3 sequence: CATSEETGVTGYTF. In nucleotides, the CDR3 is TGTGCCACCAGTGAAGAAACAGGGGTTACCGGCTACACCTTC.

J is TRBJ2-2 and V is TRBV5-1, with D possibly matching TRBD1 (6 bases). Germline V gene sequence: CDR1 SGHRS, CDR2 YFSETQ. Trimming shortened V by 5 bases and J by 0 bases, and 14 bases separated the two germline ends. The CDR3 loop spans 16 amino acids. This chain's CDR3 is CASRDGQKTNTGELFF. The CDR3 nucleotides are TGCGCCAGCAGGGACGGACAGAAAACGAACACCGGGGAGCTGTTTTTT.

The chain recombines TRBV5-1 with TRBJ1-4; the match to TRBD1 covers 8 bases. From germline, CDR1 is SGHRS and CDR2 YFSETQ. The trim removed 1 base at V and 8 bases at J, leaving 16 bases unmatched. The CDR3 covers 18 residues. The CDR3 nucleotides are TGCGCCAGCAGCTTGACCCGACAGGGGTCGATCCTTGGGGAAAAACTGTTTTTT. Its translation is CASSLTRQGSILGEKLFF. Full variable domain (missing parts from reference TRBV5-1 and TRBJ1-4): KAGVTQTPRYLIKTRGQQVTLSCSPISGHRSVSWYQQTPGQGLQFLFEYFSETQRNKGNFPGRFSGRQFSNSRSEMNVSTLELGDSALYLCASSLTRQGSILGEKLFFGSGTQLSVL.

This clone was counted once. This chain links TRBV9 with TRBJ2-7; no definite D call. V was clipped by 3 bases and J by 4 bases, with 14 bases between them. Germline values: CDR1 SGDLS, CDR2 YYNGEE. The CDR3 totals 14 residues. The CDR3 loop is CASSGGELPYEQYF. The CDR3, as DNA: TGTGCCAGCAGCGGCGGAGAATTACCTTACGAGCAGTACTTC.

With respect to this clone: Other DNA sequences in the same sample also yield this CDR3. The chain is built from TRBV6-5 and TRBJ1-5, with TRBD1 identical over 8 bases. V shed 5 bases and J 7 bases; nucleotides not matched to a gene: 7. The germline CDR1 and CDR2 sequences are MNHEY and SVGAGI. This CDR3 is built from 14 residues. The CDR3, as DNA: TGTGCCAGCAGTAAATCAGGGGGCTTGCAGCCCCAGCATTTT. Amino acids: CASSKSGGLQPQHF.

The rearrangement links TRBV6-1 to TRBJ2-1; D unresolved. Germline V gene sequence: CDR1 MNHNS, CDR2 SASEGT. Trimming stripped 0 bases from V and 6 bases from J, with 6 bases between. The CDR3 has 13 amino acids. CDR3 DNA sequence: TGTGCCAGCAGTGAAGCTTGGAGCAATGAGCAGTTCTTC. It encodes CASSEAWSNEQFF.

This clone was seen a handful of times. CDR3 nucleotides: TGCGCCAGCAGCTTACTAGCGGAACTTAGCACAGATACGCAGTATTTT. It specifies CASSLLAELSTDTQYF. The chain is built from TRBV5-1 and TRBJ2-3; TRBD2 agrees at 8 bases. The CDR3 runs to 16 residues. Trimming cost V 2 bases and J 0 bases; bases outside gene matches: 5. Per germline, CDR1 SGHRS and CDR2 YFSETQ. Complete variable domain (other parts from reference TRBV5-1 and TRBJ2-3): KAGVTQTPRYLIKTRGQQVTLSCSPISGHRSVSWYQQTPGQGLQFLFEYFSETQRNKGNFPGRFSGRQFSNSRSEMNVSTLELGDSALYLCASSLLAELSTDTQYFGPGTRLTVL.

V gene TRBV4-2 combines with J gene TRBJ2-3; TRBD2 agrees at 11 bases. The CDR3 totals 15 residues. From germline, CDR1 is LGHNA and CDR2 YNFKEQ. V lost 5 bases, J lost 2 bases, and 3 bases stayed unmatched. CDR3 protein: CASSLAGGHTDTQYF. CDR3 DNA: TGTGCCAGCAGCTTAGCGGGGGGGCACACAGATACGCAGTATTTT.

Written as DNA, the CDR3 is TGTGCCAGTAGGAACCCCGGGGCAGGGGGTAAAGAAAAACTGTTTTTT. It yields the protein CASRNPGAGGKEKLFF. The chain recombines TRBV19 with TRBJ1-4; TRBD1 agrees at 7 bases. The germline CDR1 and CDR2 sequences are LNHDA and SQIVND (reference sequence). After removal of 6 bases from V and 8 bases from J, the junction contained 15 bases not matched to a gene. The CDR3 extends over 16 amino acids.

The chain has TRBV28 and TRBJ1-4; weak D call: TRBD1 (5 bases). From germline, CDR1 is MDHEN and CDR2 SYDVKM. V lost 3 bases and J lost 8, with 19 bases in between. This CDR3 has 16 residues. This CDR3 reads CASSLFIGTIVEKLFF. The CDR3 DNA reads TGTGCCAGCAGTTTGTTCATAGGGACTATTGTGGAAAAACTGTTTTTT.

This clone showed up just a few times. The chain carries TRBV18 and TRBJ2-1; D might be TRBD2 (6 bases). Trimming removed 3 bases from V and 4 bases from J, with 13 bases in between. The CDR3 contains 15 residues. The germline V gene encodes CDR1 KGHSH and CDR2 LQKENI. Written as DNA, the CDR3 is TGTGCCAGCTCACCCCGCGGGGATAGGTACAATGAGCAGTTCTTC. Amino acid sequence: CASSPRGDRYNEQFF.

The chain has TRBV6-6 and TRBJ1-1; 7 nucleotides align to TRBD1. The length of the CDR3 is 16 residues. The germline V gene encodes CDR1 MNHNY and CDR2 SVGAGI (reference sequence). Trimming removed 4 bases from V and 1 base from J; junction bases left unmatched: 9. CDR3 amino acids: CASSSPNRQGNTEAFF. The CDR3 DNA reads as TGTGCCAGCAGTTCCCCCAACCGACAGGGGAACACTGAAGCTTTCTTT.

In its sample, this clone was seen once. The chain couples TRBV9 to TRBJ2-7; 10 bases align to TRBD1. Unmatched junction bases numbered 10, after V lost 10 bases and J lost 0 bases. This CDR3 comprises 15 residues. In germline, CDR1 is SGDLS, CDR2 YYNGEE. CDR3 residues: CAGRVGTGDSYEQYF. The DNA of the CDR3 is TGTGCCGGAAGGGTAGGGACAGGGGACTCCTACGAGCAGTACTTC.

The chain has TRBV6-6 and TRBJ2-1; 8 bases agree with TRBD2. Germline V CDR1 and CDR2: MNHNY, SVGAGI (reference sequence). J was trimmed by 1 base and V by 5 bases; bases with no gene match: 10. There are 17 residues in the CDR3. The CDR3 spells CASSPRSGGASYNEQFF. CDR3 in DNA: TGTGCCAGCAGTCCTCGCTCGGGGGGGGCTTCCTACAATGAGCAGTTCTTC.

The rearrangement uses TRBV30 and TRBJ1-2; 10 bases match TRBD1. The CDR3 totals 13 residues. CDR1 and CDR2 from the germline V gene are GTSNPN and SVGIG (reference sequence). V lost 3 bases and J lost 4; bases outside the gene matches: 2. The CDR3 spells CAWRWTGGYGYTF. The CDR3 DNA is TGTGCCTGGAGGTGGACAGGGGGCTATGGCTACACCTTC.

The CDR3 is CASSPGQGAGGYTF. In nucleotides, the CDR3 is TGCGCCAGCAGCCCAGGACAGGGGGCGGGTGGCTACACCTTC. The chain employs TRBV5-1 and TRBJ1-2; 11 nucleotides match TRBD1. Germline V gene sequence: CDR1 SGHRS, CDR2 YFSETQ. V gave up 4 bases and J gave up 7 bases; unmatched junction bases: 6. This CDR3 has 14 amino acids.

The chain has TRBV3-1 (or the pseudogene TRBV3-2) and TRBJ2-2; 11 nucleotides line up with TRBD2. Germline CDR1 and CDR2: LGHDT and YNNKEL (reference sequence). J gave up 5 bases and V 1 base, and 6 bases lay outside the gene matches. The CDR3 has 17 amino acids. The CDR3 nucleotides read TGTGCCAGCAGCCAAGCGATACTAGCGGGGGAAACCGGGGAGCTGTTTTTT. Translation: CASSQAILAGETGELFF.

This chain joins TRBV18 and TRBJ1-5; no clear D gene. The CDR3 totals 14 residues. Trimming shortened V by 6 bases and J by 4 bases, and 13 bases separated the two germline ends. In germline, CDR1 is KGHSH, CDR2 LQKENI. The CDR3 protein is CASSSEHANQPQHF. For the CDR3, the DNA is TGTGCCAGCTCCTCTGAACATGCAAATCAGCCCCAGCATTTT.

This chain connects TRBV29-1 to TRBJ1-3, with 7 bases that match TRBD1. CDR1 and CDR2 from the germline V gene are SQVTM and ANQGSEA. J lost 2 bases, V lost 2 bases, and 0 bases had no gene match. The CDR3 has 13 residues. The CDR3 bases are TGCAGCGTTGAACAGGGGGCTGGAAACACCATATATTTT. This gives the protein CSVEQGAGNTIYF.